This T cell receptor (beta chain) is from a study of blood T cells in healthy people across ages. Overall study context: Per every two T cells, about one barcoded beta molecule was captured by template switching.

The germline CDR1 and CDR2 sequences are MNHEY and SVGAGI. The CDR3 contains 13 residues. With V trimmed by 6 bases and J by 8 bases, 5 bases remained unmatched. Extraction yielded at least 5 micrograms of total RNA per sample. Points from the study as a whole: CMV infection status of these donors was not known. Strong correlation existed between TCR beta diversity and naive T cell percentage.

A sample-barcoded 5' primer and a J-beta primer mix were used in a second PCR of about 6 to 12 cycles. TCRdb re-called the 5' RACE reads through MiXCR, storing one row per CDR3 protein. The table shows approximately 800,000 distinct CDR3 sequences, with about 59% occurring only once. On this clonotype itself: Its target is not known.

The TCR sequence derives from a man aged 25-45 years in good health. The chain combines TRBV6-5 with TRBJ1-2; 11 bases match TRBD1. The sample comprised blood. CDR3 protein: CASSRTGGRGYTF. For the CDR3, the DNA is TGTGCCAGCAGCCGGACAGGGGGCCGGGGCTACACCTTC.